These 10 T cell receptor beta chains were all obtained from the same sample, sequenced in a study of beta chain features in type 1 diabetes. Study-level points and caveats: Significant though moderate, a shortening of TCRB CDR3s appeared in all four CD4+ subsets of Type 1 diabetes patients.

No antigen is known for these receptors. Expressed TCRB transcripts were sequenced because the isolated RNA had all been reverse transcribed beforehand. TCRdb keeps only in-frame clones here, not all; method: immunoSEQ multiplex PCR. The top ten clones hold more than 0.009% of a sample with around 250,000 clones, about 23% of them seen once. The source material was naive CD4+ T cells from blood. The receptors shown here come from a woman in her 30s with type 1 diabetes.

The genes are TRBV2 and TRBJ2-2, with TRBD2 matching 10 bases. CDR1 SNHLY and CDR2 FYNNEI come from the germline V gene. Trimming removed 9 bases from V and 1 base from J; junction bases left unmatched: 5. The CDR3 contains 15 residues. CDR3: CASRGLARNTGELFF. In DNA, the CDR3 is TGTGCCAGTCGGGGACTAGCGCGGAACACCGGGGAGCTGTTTTTT.

CDR3 DNA: TGTGCCAGCAGCTCCTCCAGTGGTAGCGGGCCGGGGGCCGGGGAGCTGTTTTTT. Amino acid sequence: CASSSSSGSGPGAGELFF. The genes are TRBV7-3 and TRBJ2-2, with 7 bases lining up with TRBD2. CDR1 SGHTA and CDR2 FQGTGA come from the germline V gene. V lost 4 bases and J lost 6; bases outside the gene matches: 17. The CDR3 has 18 residues.

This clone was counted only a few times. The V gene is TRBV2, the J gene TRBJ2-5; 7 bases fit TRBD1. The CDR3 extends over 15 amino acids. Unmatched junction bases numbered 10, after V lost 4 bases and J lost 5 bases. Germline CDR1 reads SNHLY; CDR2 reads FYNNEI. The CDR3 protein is CASSGQGDLWETQYF. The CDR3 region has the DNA TGTGCCAGCAGTGGTCAGGGGGACCTATGGGAGACCCAGTACTTC. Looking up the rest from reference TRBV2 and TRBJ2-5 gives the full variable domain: EPEVTQTPSHQVTQMGQEVILRCVPISNHLYFYWYRQILGQKVEFLVSFYNNEISEKSEIFDDQFSVERPDGSNFTLKIRSTKLEDSAMYFCASSGQGDLWETQYFGPGTRLLVL.

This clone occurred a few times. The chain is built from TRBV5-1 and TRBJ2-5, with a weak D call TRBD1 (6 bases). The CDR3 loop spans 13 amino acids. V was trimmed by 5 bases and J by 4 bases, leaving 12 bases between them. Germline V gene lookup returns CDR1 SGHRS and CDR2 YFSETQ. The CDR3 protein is CASSVPGAETQYF. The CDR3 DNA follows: TGCGCCAGCAGTGTCCCAGGGGCAGAGACCCAGTACTTC.

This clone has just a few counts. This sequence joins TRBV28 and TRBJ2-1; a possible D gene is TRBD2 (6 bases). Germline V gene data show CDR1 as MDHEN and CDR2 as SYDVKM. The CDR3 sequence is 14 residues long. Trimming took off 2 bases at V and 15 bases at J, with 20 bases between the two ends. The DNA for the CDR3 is TGTGCCAGCAGTTTAGAGACTAGTAATCTTGGGTGGTTCTTC. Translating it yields CASSLETSNLGWFF.

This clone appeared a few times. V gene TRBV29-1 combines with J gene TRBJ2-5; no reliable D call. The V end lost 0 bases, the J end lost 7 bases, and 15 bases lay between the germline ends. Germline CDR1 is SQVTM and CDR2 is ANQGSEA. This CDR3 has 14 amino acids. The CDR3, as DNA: TGCAGCGTTGAAGATCAAAGAACCTACGGGACCCAGTACTTC. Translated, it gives CSVEDQRTYGTQYF.

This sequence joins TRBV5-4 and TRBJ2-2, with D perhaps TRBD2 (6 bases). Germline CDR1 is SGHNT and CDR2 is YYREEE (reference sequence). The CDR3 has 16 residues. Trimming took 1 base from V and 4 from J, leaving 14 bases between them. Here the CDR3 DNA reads TGTGCCAGCAGCTTGCCTAGACTAGATGTCACCGGGGAGCTGTTTTTT. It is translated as CASSLPRLDVTGELFF. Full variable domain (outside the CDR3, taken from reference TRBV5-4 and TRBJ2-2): ETGVTQSPTHLIKTRGQQVTLRCSSQSGHNTVSWYQQALGQGPQFIFQYYREEENGRGNFPPRFSGLQFPNYSSELNVNALELDDSALYLCASSLPRLDVTGELFFGEGSRLTVL.

CDR3 in DNA: TGTGCCAGCAGCCCCCGGGACAGTAAGAATCAGCCCCAGCATTTT. As protein: CASSPRDSKNQPQHF. V gene TRBV28 combines with J gene TRBJ1-5; 7 positions agree with TRBD1. J lost 4 bases, V lost 6 bases, and 9 bases had no gene match. CDR3 length: 15 residues. Germline V CDR1 and CDR2: MDHEN, SYDVKM.

Here the CDR3 reads CASSSTYGAGGSYNEQFF. In nucleotides, the CDR3 is TGTGCCAGCAGCTCGACCTACGGAGCGGGAGGGTCCTACAATGAGCAGTTCTTC. The chain is built from TRBV11-1 and TRBJ2-1; 10 nucleotides line up with TRBD2. Per germline, CDR1 SGHAT and CDR2 FQDESV (reference sequence). J lost 1 base, V lost 4 bases, and 10 bases had no gene match. This CDR3 contains 18 residues.

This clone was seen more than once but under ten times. In DNA form, the CDR3 reads TGTGCCAGTAGTATAGAATCGGGAGGAGAGACCCAGTACTTC. Protein sequence: CASSIESGGETQYF. The chain carries TRBV19 and TRBJ2-5, with 7 nucleotides matching TRBD2. The CDR3 contains 14 residues. From germline, CDR1 is LNHDA and CDR2 SQIVND (reference sequence). V gave up 0 bases and J gave up 4 bases; unmatched junction bases: 2.